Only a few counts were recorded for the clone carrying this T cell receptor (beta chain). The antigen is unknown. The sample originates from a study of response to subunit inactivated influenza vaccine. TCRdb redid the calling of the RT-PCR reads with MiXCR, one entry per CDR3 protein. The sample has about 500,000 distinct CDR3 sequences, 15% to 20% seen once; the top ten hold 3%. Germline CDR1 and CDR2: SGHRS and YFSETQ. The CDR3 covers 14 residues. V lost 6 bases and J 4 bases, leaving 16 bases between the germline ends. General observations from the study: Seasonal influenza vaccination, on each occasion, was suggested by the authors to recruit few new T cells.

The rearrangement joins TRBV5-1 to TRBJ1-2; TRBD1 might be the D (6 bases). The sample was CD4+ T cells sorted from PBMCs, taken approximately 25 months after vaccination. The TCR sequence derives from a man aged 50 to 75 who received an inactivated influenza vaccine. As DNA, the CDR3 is TGCGCCAGCAAACCGATGACAGGAATCTATGGCTACACCTTC. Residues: CASKPMTGIYGYTF.